This entry lists 26 T cell receptor beta chains sequenced from one sample in a study of shared clonotypes between healthy human individuals. Some clones are missing from TCRdb's copy, which holds only in-frame ones; the method was immunoSEQ multiplex PCR. The data show over a million clones, more than 95% seen once. The sample taken for sequencing was naive CD4+ T cells sorted from blood. Sample subset: CD45RA+ positively selected. These TCRs come from a man between 25 and 39 years old in good health.

The genes are TRBV5-4 and TRBJ1-1; D remains ambiguous. CDR1 SGHNT and CDR2 YYREEE come from the germline V gene (reference sequence). Trimming left V 0 bases short and J 1 base short, with 7 bases between. There are 14 residues in the CDR3. The CDR3 spells CASSLGRENTEAFF. In DNA, the CDR3 is TGTGCCAGCAGCTTGGGTCGAGAGAACACTGAAGCTTTCTTT.

The chain combines TRBV2 with TRBJ1-3; a weak D match, TRBD1 (5 bases). Germline V gives CDR1 SNHLY, CDR2 FYNNEI. This CDR3 is built from 14 residues. V lost 4 bases and J 4 bases, leaving 11 bases between the germline ends. In DNA, the CDR3 is TGTGCCAGCAGTGCCCAGGGCAGAGGAAACACCATATATTTT. This translates into CASSAQGRGNTIYF. The entire variable domain, with the rest obtained from reference TRBV2 and TRBJ1-3, is as follows: EPEVTQTPSHQVTQMGQEVILRCVPISNHLYFYWYRQILGQKVEFLVSFYNNEISEKSEIFDDQFSVERPDGSNFTLKIRSTKLEDSAMYFCASSAQGRGNTIYFGEGSWLTVV.

The chain combines TRBV15 with TRBJ1-5, with D unclear. The CDR3 extends over 15 amino acids. Trimming stripped 0 bases from V and 0 bases from J, with 6 bases between. In germline, CDR1 is LNHNV, CDR2 YYDKDF (reference sequence). The CDR3 coding sequence is TGTGCCACCAGCAGAGATTGGTATAGCAATCAGCCCCAGCATTTT. It yields the protein CATSRDWYSNQPQHF.

The gene calls are TRBV27 and TRBJ2-4; D remains unclear. Germline assignment: CDR1 MNHEY and CDR2 SMNVEV (reference sequence). The CDR3 has 15 amino acids. V dropped 5 bases and J dropped 3 bases, with 14 bases sitting between them. The CDR3 region has the DNA TGTGCCAGCAGTCAAAGTGTGGGAAGCAAAAACATTCAGTACTTC. Translated, it gives CASSQSVGSKNIQYF.

The chain couples TRBV28 to TRBJ1-2; TRBD1 is a possible D gene (5 bases). CDR3 length equals 12 residues. Per the germline V gene, CDR1 is MDHEN and CDR2 is SYDVKM. Trimming shortened V by 4 bases and J by 6 bases, and 9 bases separated the two germline ends. In nucleotides, the CDR3 is TGTGCCAGCAGTTCTGCCAGGGATGGCTACACCTTC. Its protein product is CASSSARDGYTF.

The chain is built from TRBV15 and TRBJ2-5, with D unresolved. Germline assignment: CDR1 LNHNV and CDR2 YYDKDF (reference sequence). The V gene lost 0 bases and the J gene lost 2 bases, with 13 bases spanning the gap. This CDR3 comprises 16 residues. The CDR3 spells CATSRDLMAVQETQYF. The CDR3 DNA follows: TGTGCCACCAGCAGAGATCTAATGGCGGTTCAAGAGACCCAGTACTTC.

The genes are TRBV6-1 and TRBJ1-2; no firm D call. The germline V gene has CDR1 MNHNS and CDR2 SASEGT. The length of the CDR3 is 15 residues. The germline V and J ends were trimmed by 0 bases and 2 bases, with 10 bases remaining between them. In DNA form, the CDR3 reads TGTGCCAGCAGTGAAGCGTTGGGCGGGAACTATGGCTACACCTTC. The encoded protein is CASSEALGGNYGYTF.

This chain joins TRBV23-1 and TRBJ1-4, with a possible D match to TRBD1 (5 bases). TRBV23-1 is given ORF status, its function remaining uncertain. V lost 8 bases to trimming and J lost 4 bases, with 29 bases between them. The CDR3 runs to 19 residues. CDR3 sequence (DNA): TGCGCCAGCCCCTTAGGTCGGGGCCCATTCCGTTATAGTAATGAAAAACTGTTTTTT. It is translated as CASPLGRGPFRYSNEKLFF.

This chain uses TRBV10-3 with TRBJ1-5; 11 nucleotides agree with TRBD1. This CDR3 spans 16 amino acids. With V trimmed by 3 bases and J by 3 bases, 4 bases remained unmatched. Looked up from germline, CDR1 is ENHRY and CDR2 is SYGVKD. The CDR3 region is CAISELGQGANQPQHF. Written as DNA, the CDR3 is TGTGCCATCAGTGAACTTGGACAGGGGGCCAATCAGCCCCAGCATTTT.

The chain has TRBV11-1 and TRBJ2-7; the D is unclear. The length of the CDR3 is 16 residues. V lost 5 bases to trimming and J lost 2 bases, with 19 bases between them. The germline gives CDR1 SGHAT, CDR2 FQDESV (reference sequence). DNA for the CDR3: TGTGCCAGCAGCCCCACTTTTGGAGCCGTAACCTACGAGCAGTACTTC. Translating it yields CASSPTFGAVTYEQYF.

The V gene is TRBV9, the J gene TRBJ1-1; D perhaps matches TRBD1 (5 bases). V lost 2 bases to trimming and J lost 3 bases, with 8 bases between them. The germline gives CDR1 SGDLS, CDR2 YYNGEE. The CDR3 extends over 13 amino acids. In nucleotides, the CDR3 is TGTGCCAGCAGCGTTGGGACGTACACTGAAGCTTTCTTT. It codes for CASSVGTYTEAFF.

This clone is a singleton in its sample. This same CDR3 is encoded by further DNA sequences in the sample. V gene TRBV5-4 combines with J gene TRBJ2-3, with D tentatively TRBD1 or TRBD2 (5 bases each). This CDR3 contains 14 residues. With 6 bases removed from V and 2 bases from J, the gap between germline ends came to 13 bases. Per germline, CDR1 SGHNT and CDR2 YYREEE (reference sequence). Here the CDR3 DNA reads TGTGCCAGCACCGGGACGTTATCCACAGATACGCAGTATTTT. This sequence encodes CASTGTLSTDTQYF.

In DNA, the CDR3 is TGTGCCAGCAGTATCCAAGCTAACTATGGCTACACCTTC. Translation gives CASSIQANYGYTF. The V and J genes are TRBV2 and TRBJ1-2; D unresolved. The CDR3 loop spans 13 amino acids. The ends were cut back, 5 bases at V and 0 bases at J, with 7 bases in the middle. Germline-derived CDR1 and CDR2 are SNHLY and FYNNEI.

This rearrangement joins TRBV5-1 to TRBJ1-1; the match to TRBD1 covers 10 bases. The CDR3 loop spans 15 amino acids. The germline CDR1 and CDR2 sequences are SGHRS and YFSETQ. Unmatched junction bases numbered 7, after V lost 4 bases and J lost 4 bases. This chain's CDR3 is CASSATGGAGTEAFF. CDR3 in DNA: TGCGCCAGCAGCGCGACAGGGGGCGCCGGCACTGAAGCTTTCTTT.

This chain connects TRBV29-1 to TRBJ2-7; 14 bases agree with TRBD2. The J segment lost 4 bases and the V segment lost 4 bases, leaving 6 bases of the junction unmatched. The CDR3 spans 15 residues. The germline CDR1 and CDR2 sequences are SQVTM and ANQGSEA. The CDR3 DNA is TGCAGCGTTGCCGGACTAGCGGGAGGAATTTACGAGCAGTACTTC. Amino acid sequence: CSVAGLAGGIYEQYF.

The chain joins TRBV28 to TRBJ2-1; TRBD1 or TRBD2 may be the D gene (5 bases each). The CDR3 covers 15 residues. V shed 7 bases and J shed 9 bases, with 22 bases lying between them. The germline gives CDR1 MDHEN, CDR2 SYDVKM. The CDR3 reads CASTPDWKPGAEQFF. DNA for the CDR3: TGTGCCAGCACCCCGGACTGGAAGCCTGGGGCTGAGCAGTTCTTC.

The chain has TRBV30 and TRBJ1-4; 11 nucleotides agree with TRBD1. Germline CDR1 GTSNPN, CDR2 SVGIG (reference sequence). The V segment lost 2 bases and the J segment 3 bases; nucleotides outside the gene matches: 5. The CDR3 has 16 amino acids. CDR3 loop: CAWSRTGGLSNEKLFF. The CDR3 DNA follows: TGTGCCTGGAGTAGGACAGGGGGCTTATCTAATGAAAAACTGTTTTTT.

The chain links TRBV11-2 to TRBJ2-1; D ambiguous. Trimming left V 3 bases short and J 15 bases short, with 15 bases between. This CDR3 contains 12 residues. Per germline, CDR1 SGHAT and CDR2 FQNNGV. The CDR3 loop reads CASSLARRPPFF. DNA of the CDR3: TGTGCCAGCAGCTTGGCGAGACGCCCACCGTTCTTC.

The rearrangement links TRBV9 to TRBJ2-2; 8 bases are shared with TRBD2. V was clipped by 4 bases and J by 6 bases; unmatched bases: 11. This CDR3 region has 16 residues. CDR1 SGDLS and CDR2 YYNGEE come from the germline V gene. DNA of the CDR3: TGTGCCAGCAGCCTCCGGGTTAGCGGGGTGGCCGGGGAGCTGTTTTTT. Its translation is CASSLRVSGVAGELFF. The whole variable domain, filled in from reference TRBV9 and TRBJ2-2, reads DSGVTQTPKHLITATGQRVTLRCSPRSGDLSVYWYQQSLDQGLQFLIQYYNGEERAKGNILERFSAQQFPDLHSELNLSSLELGDSALYFCASSLRVSGVAGELFFGEGSRLTVL.

The CDR3 DNA reads TGTGCCTGGAGTTTTAGCAGGGGCTCAGGAAACACCATATATTTT. Its translation is CAWSFSRGSGNTIYF. The chain has TRBV30 and TRBJ1-3; a weak D match, TRBD1 (6 bases). The V end was cut by 2 bases, the J end by 4 bases, with 15 bases between. Germline lookup yields CDR1 GTSNPN and CDR2 SVGIG (reference sequence). CDR3 length: 15 amino acids.

The chain recombines TRBV11-2 with TRBJ2-1, with 7 bases that match TRBD2. V lost 5 bases to trimming and J lost 10 bases; unmatched junction nucleotides: 11. The CDR3 loop spans 14 amino acids. CDR1 SGHAT and CDR2 FQNNGV come from the germline V gene. The CDR3 DNA reads TGTGCCAGCAGCACCGGACTAGGAGTCCGAGAGCAGTTCTTC. This encodes CASSTGLGVREQFF.

As regards this clone: The sample contains more than one DNA sequence encoding this CDR3. The chain combines TRBV9 with TRBJ2-2; D may be TRBD2 (6 bases). The CDR3 covers 17 residues. Looked up from germline, CDR1 is SGDLS and CDR2 is YYNGEE. V was pared by 0 bases and J by 0 bases, with 12 bases between. The CDR3 coding sequence is TGTGCCAGCAGCGTAGCTGGGTTAGCGGCGAACACCGGGGAGCTGTTTTTT. This translates into CASSVAGLAANTGELFF.

The rearrangement links TRBV7-2 to TRBJ2-4, with 14 bases lining up with TRBD2. J was trimmed by 1 base and V by 4 bases; bases with no gene match: 9. This CDR3 is built from 19 residues. Germline loops: CDR1 SGHTA, CDR2 FQGNSA. The CDR3 region has the DNA TGTGCCAGCAGCTCCGGACTAGCGGGAGGCAGGACGGCCAAAAACATTCAGTACTTC. Protein: CASSSGLAGGRTAKNIQYF.

The chain links TRBV14 to TRBJ2-2; D is perhaps TRBD1 (6 bases). V was pared by 0 bases and J by 5 bases, with 10 bases between. Germline V gene lookup returns CDR1 SGHDN and CDR2 FVKESK. The CDR3 consists of 15 residues. As DNA, the CDR3 is TGTGCCAGCAGCCAAGACAGGGGTCGGACCGGGGAGCTGTTTTTT. Residues: CASSQDRGRTGELFF.

This clone appeared once. This chain links TRBV18 with TRBJ1-1; possibly TRBD1 for D (6 bases). The CDR3 covers 15 residues. The V gene's germline CDR1 is KGHSH and CDR2 LQKENI. V was clipped by 4 bases and J by 1 base, with 13 bases between them. CDR3 coding DNA: TGTGCCAGCTCACTTCGTCGGGACACGAACACTGAAGCTTTCTTT. Protein: CASSLRRDTNTEAFF.

The gene calls are TRBV11-2 and TRBJ1-3; D is unresolved. Germline lookup yields CDR1 SGHAT and CDR2 FQNNGV. Trimming left V 3 bases short and J 3 bases short, with 9 bases between. This CDR3 comprises 14 residues. As DNA, the CDR3 is TGTGCCAGCAGCTTTACCCCAGGTGGAAACACCATATATTTT. Translation gives CASSFTPGGNTIYF.